This T cell receptor (beta chain) was profiled in a study of blood T cell repertoires in COVID-19. This clone was observed once. Study processing details: Amplifying reference gene primers gave estimates of nucleated cell counts. Sequenced by immunoSEQ multiplex PCR; TCRdb stores in-frame clones only, minus some. Clone size and V and J calls were adopted from that table, with D and trimming inferred from the DNA. In the table there are approximately 360,000 clones, roughly 90% of which are singletons. V was clipped by 1 base and J by 4 bases; unmatched bases: 11. The CDR3 consists of 16 residues. Germline V lookup: CDR1 SGHDT, CDR2 YYEEEE.

The chain carries TRBV5-6 and TRBJ2-7; 7 bases fit TRBD1. The TCR was taken from a man aged 40-50 years with acute or convalescent COVID-19. Sequenced input: peripheral blood. The CDR3 DNA follows: TGTGCCAGCAGCTTGATTGGACAGGAGGCCCTATACGAGCAGTACTTC. It yields the protein CASSLIGQEALYEQYF.